A single sample gave rise to the 7 T cell receptor beta chains below, sequenced in a study of T-cell memory formation after mild COVID-19. TCRdb independently ran MiXCR on the 5' RACE reads; one entry per CDR3 protein. The repertoire holds some 300,000 distinct CDR3 sequences, with 20% as singletons. Sequencing input: PBMCs or a T cell subset sorted from them (not recorded which). The receptors stem from a young man who had mild COVID-19 (a few samples of this study predate the infection). Cell type and time point are not known.

This clonotype occurred many times. J is TRBJ2-1 and V is TRBV11-1, with 8 bases identical to TRBD1. The CDR3 has 15 residues. J was trimmed by 2 bases and V by 2 bases; bases with no gene match: 2. From germline, CDR1 is SGHAT and CDR2 FQDESV (reference sequence). The CDR3 nucleotides are TGTGCCAGCAGCTTATTGACAGGGGCCTACAATGAGCAGTTCTTC. Its translation is CASSLLTGAYNEQFF.

The gene calls are TRBV12-3 or TRBV12-4 and TRBJ2-5, with TRBD2 matching 10 bases. There are 18 residues in the CDR3. V was pared by 5 bases and J by 6 bases, with 18 bases of the junction left unmatched. The CDR3 DNA reads TGTGCCAGCAGTCACGGACTAGCGGTAAAGAGAGGGAAGCAGACCCAGTACTTC. Its translation is CASSHGLAVKRGKQTQYF.

The chain combines TRBV10-3 with TRBJ2-2; D is ambiguous. Per germline, CDR1 ENHRY and CDR2 SYGVKD. V lost 11 bases and J 2 bases, leaving 12 bases between the germline ends. The length of the CDR3 is 13 residues. DNA for the CDR3: TGTGCCGCCCGGGCATCCAACACCGGGGAGCTGTTTTTT. It yields the protein CAARASNTGELFF.

The chain is built from TRBV9 and TRBJ1-4; tentative D call: TRBD1 (5 bases). Deletions cut 6 bases from V and 2 bases from J, with 14 bases between. The germline V gene encodes CDR1 SGDLS and CDR2 YYNGEE. The CDR3 length is 15 residues. This CDR3 reads CASNVAGQTNEKLFF. CDR3 DNA sequence: TGTGCCAGCAACGTCGCGGGGCAGACTAATGAAAAACTGTTTTTT.

This clonotype has at least ten counts. The chain combines TRBV5-1 with TRBJ2-7; D is uncertain. Trimming cost V 4 bases and J 9 bases, with 14 bases left between them. In germline, CDR1 is SGHRS, CDR2 YFSETQ. The CDR3 is 12 residues long. Here the CDR3 reads CASSPGPKGQYV. CDR3 in DNA: TGCGCCAGCAGCCCAGGACCGAAGGGGCAGTACGTC.

This rearrangement joins TRBV19 to TRBJ2-5; the D call may be TRBD1 or TRBD2 (5 bases each). The CDR3 covers 15 residues. Germline CDR1 is LNHDA and CDR2 is SQIVND (reference sequence). V was cut by 4 bases and J by 5 bases, with 17 bases left in between. The CDR3 here is CASSTHKGSLETQYF. The CDR3 bases are TGTGCCAGTAGTACACATAAGGGGAGTTTGGAGACCCAGTACTTC.

The V and J genes are TRBV5-1 and TRBJ2-7, with D possibly TRBD2 on 6 matching bases. The CDR3 has 14 residues. From germline, CDR1 is SGHRS and CDR2 YFSETQ. V lost 4 bases and J lost 2, with 13 bases in between. CDR3 sequence reads: CASSPAGLAYEQYF. The DNA of the CDR3 is TGCGCCAGCAGCCCCGCGGGGTTAGCCTACGAGCAGTACTTC.